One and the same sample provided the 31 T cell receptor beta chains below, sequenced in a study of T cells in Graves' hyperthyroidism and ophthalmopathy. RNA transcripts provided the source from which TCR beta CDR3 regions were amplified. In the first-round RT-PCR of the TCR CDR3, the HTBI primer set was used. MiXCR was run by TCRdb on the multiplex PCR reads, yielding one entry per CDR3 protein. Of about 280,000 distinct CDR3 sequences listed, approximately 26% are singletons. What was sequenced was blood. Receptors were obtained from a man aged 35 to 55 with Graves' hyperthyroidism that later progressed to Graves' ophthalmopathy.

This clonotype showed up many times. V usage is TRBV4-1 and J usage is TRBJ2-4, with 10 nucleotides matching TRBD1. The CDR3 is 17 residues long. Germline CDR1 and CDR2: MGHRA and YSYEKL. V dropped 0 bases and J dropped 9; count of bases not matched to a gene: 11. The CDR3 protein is CASSQDRGGTGDVIQYF. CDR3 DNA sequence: TGCGCCAGCAGCCAAGATCGGGGGGGGACAGGGGACGTCATTCAGTACTTC.

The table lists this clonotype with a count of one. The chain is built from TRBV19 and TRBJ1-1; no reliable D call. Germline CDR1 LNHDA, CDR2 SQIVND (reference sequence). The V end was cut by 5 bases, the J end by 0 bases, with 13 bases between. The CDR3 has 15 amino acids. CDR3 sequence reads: CASSWSGGMNTEAFF. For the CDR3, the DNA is TGTGCCAGTAGTTGGTCCGGAGGAATGAACACTGAAGCTTTCTTT.

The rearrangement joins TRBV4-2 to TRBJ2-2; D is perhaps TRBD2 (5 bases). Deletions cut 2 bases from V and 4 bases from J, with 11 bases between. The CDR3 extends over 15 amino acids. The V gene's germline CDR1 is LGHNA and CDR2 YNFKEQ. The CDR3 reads CASSQRDFGTGELFF. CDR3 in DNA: TGTGCCAGCAGCCAACGGGATTTTGGCACCGGGGAGCTGTTTTTT.

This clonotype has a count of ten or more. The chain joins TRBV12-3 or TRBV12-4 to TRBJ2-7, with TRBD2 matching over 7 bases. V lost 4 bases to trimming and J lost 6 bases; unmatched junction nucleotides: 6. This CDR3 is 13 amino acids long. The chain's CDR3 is CASSSGRAGEQYF. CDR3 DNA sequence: TGTGCCAGCAGTTCAGGGAGGGCCGGCGAGCAGTACTTC.

CDR3 DNA: TGTGCCAGCAGCTTAGCCCTCCGGGATCGACGCACCGGGGAGCTGTTTTTT. Its translation is CASSLALRDRRTGELFF. This chain links TRBV7-8 with TRBJ2-2, with D tentatively TRBD2 (5 bases). CDR1 and CDR2 (germline): SGHVS, FQNEAQ. Trimming pared 0 bases from V and 4 bases from J, leaving 15 bases between. The CDR3 covers 17 residues.

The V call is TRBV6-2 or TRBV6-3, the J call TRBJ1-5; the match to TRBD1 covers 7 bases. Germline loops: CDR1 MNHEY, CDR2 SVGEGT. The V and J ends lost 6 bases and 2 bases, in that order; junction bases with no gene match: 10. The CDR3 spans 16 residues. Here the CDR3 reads CASRVTGAGGNQPQHF. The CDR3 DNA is TGTGCCAGCAGAGTCACAGGGGCGGGAGGCAATCAGCCCCAGCATTTT.

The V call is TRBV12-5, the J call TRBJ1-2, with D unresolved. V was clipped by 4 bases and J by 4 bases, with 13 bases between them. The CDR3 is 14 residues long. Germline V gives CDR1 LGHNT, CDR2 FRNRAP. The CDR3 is CASGSDMNVYGYTF. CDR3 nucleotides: TGTGCTAGTGGTTCAGACATGAACGTCTATGGCTACACCTTC.

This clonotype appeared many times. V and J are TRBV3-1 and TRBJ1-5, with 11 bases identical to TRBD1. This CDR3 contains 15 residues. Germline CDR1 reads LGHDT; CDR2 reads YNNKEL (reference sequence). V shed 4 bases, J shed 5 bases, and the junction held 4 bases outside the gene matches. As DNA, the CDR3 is TGTGCCAGCAGCCGCGGGACAGGGGGGGATCAGCCCCAGCATTTT. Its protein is CASSRGTGGDQPQHF.

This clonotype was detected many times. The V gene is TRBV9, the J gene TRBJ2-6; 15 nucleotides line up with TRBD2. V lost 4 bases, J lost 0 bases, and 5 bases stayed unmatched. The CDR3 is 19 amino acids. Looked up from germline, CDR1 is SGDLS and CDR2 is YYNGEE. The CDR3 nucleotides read TGTGCCAGCAGCCGGAGGACTAGCGGGAGGGCCTCTGGGGCCAACGTCCTGACTTTC. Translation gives CASSRRTSGRASGANVLTF.

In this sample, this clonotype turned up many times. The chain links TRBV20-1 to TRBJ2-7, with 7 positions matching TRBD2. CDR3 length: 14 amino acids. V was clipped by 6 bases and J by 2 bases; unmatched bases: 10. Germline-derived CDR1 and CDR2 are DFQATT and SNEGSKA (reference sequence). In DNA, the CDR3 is TGCAGTGCCCTAGCTAAGCGGGGAACCTACGAGCAGTACTTC. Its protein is CSALAKRGTYEQYF.

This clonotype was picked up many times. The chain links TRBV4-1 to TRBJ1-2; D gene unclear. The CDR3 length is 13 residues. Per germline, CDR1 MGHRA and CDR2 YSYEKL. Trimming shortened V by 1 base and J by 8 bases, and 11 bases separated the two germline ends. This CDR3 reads CASSQGYGSGYTF. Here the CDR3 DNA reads TGCGCCAGCAGCCAAGGTTACGGGAGCGGCTACACCTTC.

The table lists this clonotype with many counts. This chain's CDR3 is CAWTEGSSNYGYTF. CDR3 bases: TGTGCCTGGACGGAGGGTTCGAGTAACTATGGCTACACCTTC. This chain joins TRBV30 and TRBJ1-2; D remains unclear. The ends were cut back, 4 bases at V and 1 base at J, with 13 bases in the middle. Germline-derived CDR1 and CDR2 are GTSNPN and SVGIG (reference sequence). This CDR3 is 14 amino acids long.

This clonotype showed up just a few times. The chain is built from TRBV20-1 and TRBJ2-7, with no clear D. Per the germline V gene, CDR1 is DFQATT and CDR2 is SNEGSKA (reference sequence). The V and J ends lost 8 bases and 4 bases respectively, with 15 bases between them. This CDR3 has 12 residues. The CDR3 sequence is CSTPTNDYEQYF. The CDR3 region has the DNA TGCAGTACCCCGACCAATGATTACGAGCAGTACTTC.

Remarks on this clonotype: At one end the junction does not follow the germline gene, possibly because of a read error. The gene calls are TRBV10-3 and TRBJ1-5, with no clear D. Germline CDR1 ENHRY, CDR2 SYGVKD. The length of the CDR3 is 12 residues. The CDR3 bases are TGTGCCACCCGCAATAGCGATCAGCCCCAGCATTTT. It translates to CATRNSDQPQHF.

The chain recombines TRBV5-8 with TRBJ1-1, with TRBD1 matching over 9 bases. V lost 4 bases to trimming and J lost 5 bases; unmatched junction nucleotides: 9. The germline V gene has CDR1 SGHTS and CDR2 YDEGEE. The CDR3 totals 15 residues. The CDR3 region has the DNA TGTGCCAGCAGCCACGGGACAGGGCACGGAACTGAAGCTTTCTTT. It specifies CASSHGTGHGTEAFF.

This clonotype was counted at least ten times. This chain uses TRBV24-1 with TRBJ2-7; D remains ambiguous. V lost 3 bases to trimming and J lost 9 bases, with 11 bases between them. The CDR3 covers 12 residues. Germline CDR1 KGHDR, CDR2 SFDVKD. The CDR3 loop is CATSDPRGSQYF. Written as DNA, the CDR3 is TGTGCCACCAGTGATCCGAGAGGTTCGCAGTACTTC.

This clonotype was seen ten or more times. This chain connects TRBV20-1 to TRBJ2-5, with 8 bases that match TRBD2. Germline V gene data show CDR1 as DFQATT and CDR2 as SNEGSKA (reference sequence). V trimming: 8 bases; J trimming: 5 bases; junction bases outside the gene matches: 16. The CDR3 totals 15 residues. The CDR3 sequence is CSTGVWAGGKETQYF. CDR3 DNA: TGCAGTACCGGTGTTTGGGCGGGAGGAAAGGAGACCCAGTACTTC.

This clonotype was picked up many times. The CDR3 sequence is CSAREETYEQYF. CDR3 DNA: TGCAGTGCCCGCGAAGAGACCTACGAGCAGTACTTC. This chain connects TRBV20-1 to TRBJ2-7; D is unclear. Trimming removed 6 bases from V and 2 bases from J, with 11 bases in between. From germline, CDR1 is DFQATT and CDR2 SNEGSKA (reference sequence). The CDR3 is made up of 12 amino acids.

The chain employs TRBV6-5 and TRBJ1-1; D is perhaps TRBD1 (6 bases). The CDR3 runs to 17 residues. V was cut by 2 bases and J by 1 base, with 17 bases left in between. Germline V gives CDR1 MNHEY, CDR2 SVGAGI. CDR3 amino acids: CASSYPKRGTQNTEAFF. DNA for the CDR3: TGTGCCAGCAGTTACCCTAAAAGGGGGACTCAGAACACTGAAGCTTTCTTT.

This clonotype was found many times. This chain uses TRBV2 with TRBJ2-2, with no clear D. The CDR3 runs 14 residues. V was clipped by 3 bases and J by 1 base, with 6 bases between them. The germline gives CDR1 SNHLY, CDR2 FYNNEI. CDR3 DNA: TGTGCCAGCAGTGAGTTGGGGAACACCGGGGAGCTGTTTTTT. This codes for CASSELGNTGELFF.

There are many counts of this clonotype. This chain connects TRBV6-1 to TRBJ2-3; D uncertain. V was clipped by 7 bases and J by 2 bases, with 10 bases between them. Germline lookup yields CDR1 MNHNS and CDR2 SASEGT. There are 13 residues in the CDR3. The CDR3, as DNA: TGTGCCAGCAACGCGGATGCCACAGATACGCAGTATTTT. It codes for CASNADATDTQYF.

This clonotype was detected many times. CDR3 in amino acids: CASSYPPGQGDTEAFF. The CDR3 DNA follows: TGTGCCAGCAGTTACCCTCCGGGACAGGGAGACACTGAAGCTTTCTTT. This chain connects TRBV6-5 to TRBJ1-1; TRBD1 agrees at 9 bases. The V gene end was trimmed by 2 bases and the J gene end by 3 bases; junction bases not matched to a gene: 7. This CDR3 contains 16 residues. Germline V gene lookup returns CDR1 MNHEY and CDR2 SVGAGI.

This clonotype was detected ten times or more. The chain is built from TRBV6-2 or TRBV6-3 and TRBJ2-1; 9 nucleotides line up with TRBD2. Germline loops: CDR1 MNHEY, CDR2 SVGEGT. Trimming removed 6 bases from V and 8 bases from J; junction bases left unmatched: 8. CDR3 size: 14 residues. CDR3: CASRLAGFLDEQFF. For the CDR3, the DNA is TGTGCCAGCAGACTAGCGGGTTTTCTTGATGAGCAGTTCTTC.

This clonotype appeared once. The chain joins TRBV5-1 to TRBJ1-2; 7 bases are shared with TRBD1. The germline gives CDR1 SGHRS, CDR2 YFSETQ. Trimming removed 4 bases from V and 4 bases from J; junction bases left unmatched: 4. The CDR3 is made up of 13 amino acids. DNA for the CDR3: TGCGCCAGCAGCGGACAGGCGTCCTATGGCTACACCTTC. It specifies CASSGQASYGYTF.

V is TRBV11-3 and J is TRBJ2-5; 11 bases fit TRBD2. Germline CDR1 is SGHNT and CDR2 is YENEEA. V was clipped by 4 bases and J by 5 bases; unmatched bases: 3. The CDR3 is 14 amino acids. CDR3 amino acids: CASSSRTSGETQYF. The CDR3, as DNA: TGTGCCAGCAGCTCAAGGACTAGCGGGGAGACCCAGTACTTC. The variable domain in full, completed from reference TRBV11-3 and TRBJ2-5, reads EAGVVQSPRYKIIEKKQPVAFWCNPISGHNTLYWYLQNLGQGPELLIRYENEEAVDDSQLPKDRFSAERLKGVDSTLKIQPAELGDSAVYLCASSSRTSGETQYFGPGTRLLVL.

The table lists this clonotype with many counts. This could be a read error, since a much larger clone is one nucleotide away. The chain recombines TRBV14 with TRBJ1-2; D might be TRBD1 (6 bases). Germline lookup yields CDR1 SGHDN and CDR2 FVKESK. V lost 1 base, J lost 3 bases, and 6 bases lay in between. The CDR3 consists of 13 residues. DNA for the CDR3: TGTGCCAGCAGCCAAGGACAGGACTATGGCTACACCTTC. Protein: CASSQGQDYGYTF.

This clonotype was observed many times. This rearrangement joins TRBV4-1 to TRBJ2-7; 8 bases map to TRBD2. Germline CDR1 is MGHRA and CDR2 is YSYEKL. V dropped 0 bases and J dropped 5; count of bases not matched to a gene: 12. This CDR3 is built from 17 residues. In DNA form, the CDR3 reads TGCGCCAGCAGCCAAGATTGGGTAGCGGGATTTCGCGACGAGCAGTACTTC. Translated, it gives CASSQDWVAGFRDEQYF.

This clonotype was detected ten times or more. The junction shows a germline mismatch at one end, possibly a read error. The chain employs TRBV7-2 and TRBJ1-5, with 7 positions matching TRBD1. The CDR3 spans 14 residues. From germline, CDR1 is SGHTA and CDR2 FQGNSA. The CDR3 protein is CANSRTGVNQPQHF. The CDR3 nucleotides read TGTGCCAACAGCCGGACAGGCGTAAATCAGCCCCAGCATTTT.

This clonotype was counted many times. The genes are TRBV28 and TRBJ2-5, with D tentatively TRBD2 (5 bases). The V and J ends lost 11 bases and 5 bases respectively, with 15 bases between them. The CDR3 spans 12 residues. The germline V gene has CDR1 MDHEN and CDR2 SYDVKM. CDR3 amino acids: CAVLGVGETQYF. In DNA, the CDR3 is TGTGCCGTTCTCGGGGTTGGGGAGACCCAGTACTTC.

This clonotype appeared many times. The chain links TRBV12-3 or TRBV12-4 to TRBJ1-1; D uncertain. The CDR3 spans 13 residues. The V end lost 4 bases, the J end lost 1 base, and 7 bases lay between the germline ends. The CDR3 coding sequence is TGTGCCAGCAGTTCAGCCGGGAACACTGAAGCTTTCTTT. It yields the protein CASSSAGNTEAFF.

This CDR3 reads CASSYLDRMNTEAFF. Here the CDR3 DNA reads TGTGCCAGCAGTTACTTGGACAGGATGAACACTGAAGCTTTCTTT. The genes are TRBV6-5 and TRBJ1-1; 7 bases line up with TRBD1. Germline V gene data show CDR1 as MNHEY and CDR2 as SVGAGI. CDR3 size: 15 residues. V shed 1 base, J shed 0 bases, and the junction held 2 bases outside the gene matches.